This T cell receptor beta chain was retrieved from a study of shared clonotypes between healthy human individuals. Positively selected for CCR7, the CD45RO-negative cells used as naive CD8 cells excluded terminally differentiated effector memory CD45RA+ cells. This CDR3 comprises 16 residues. Assay: immunoSEQ multiplex PCR; the TCRdb copy retains only in-frame clones and omits some. The sample records fewer than 1 million clones, roughly 96% being singletons. The sequenced sample was naive CD8+ T cells sorted from blood. This chain connects TRBV21-1 to TRBJ2-3; the D call of TRBD1 is as the table states it, not checked on the DNA. TRBV21-1 is listed as a pseudogene. This TCR came from a man aged 25-40 years in good health. Here the CDR3 DNA reads TGTGCCAGCAGCGGACAGGCCAACTTCAGCACAGATACGCAGTATTTT. This sequence encodes CASSGQANFSTDTQYF.